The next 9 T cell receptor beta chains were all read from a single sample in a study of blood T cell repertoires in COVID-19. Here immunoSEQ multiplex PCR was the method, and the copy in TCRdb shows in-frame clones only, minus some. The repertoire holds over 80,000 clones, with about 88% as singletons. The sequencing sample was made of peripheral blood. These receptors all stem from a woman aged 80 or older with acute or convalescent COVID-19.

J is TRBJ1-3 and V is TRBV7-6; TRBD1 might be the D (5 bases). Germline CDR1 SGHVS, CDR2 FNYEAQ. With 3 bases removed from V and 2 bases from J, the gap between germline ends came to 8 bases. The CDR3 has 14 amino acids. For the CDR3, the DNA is TGTGCCAGCAGCTTGGGGCTTCCTGGAAACACCATATATTTT. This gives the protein CASSLGLPGNTIYF.

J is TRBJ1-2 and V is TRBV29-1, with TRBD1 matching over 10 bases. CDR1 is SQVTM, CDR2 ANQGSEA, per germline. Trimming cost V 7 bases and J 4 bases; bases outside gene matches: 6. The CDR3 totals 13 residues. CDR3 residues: CSADRGQGYGYTF. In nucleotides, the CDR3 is TGCAGCGCTGACAGGGGGCAAGGCTATGGCTACACCTTC.

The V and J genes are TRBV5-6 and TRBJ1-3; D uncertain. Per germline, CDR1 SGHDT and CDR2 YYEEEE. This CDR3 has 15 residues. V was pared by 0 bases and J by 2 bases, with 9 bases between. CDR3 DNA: TGTGCCAGCAGCTTGGGCCTGCGGGCTGGAAACACCATATATTTT. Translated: CASSLGLRAGNTIYF.

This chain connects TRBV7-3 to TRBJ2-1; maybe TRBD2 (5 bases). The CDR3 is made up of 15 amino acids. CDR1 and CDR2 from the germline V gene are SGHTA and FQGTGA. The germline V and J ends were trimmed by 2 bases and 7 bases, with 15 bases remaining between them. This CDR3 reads CASSLEGGLLNEQFF. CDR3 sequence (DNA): TGTGCCAGCAGCTTAGAGGGCGGGCTTTTGAATGAGCAGTTCTTC.

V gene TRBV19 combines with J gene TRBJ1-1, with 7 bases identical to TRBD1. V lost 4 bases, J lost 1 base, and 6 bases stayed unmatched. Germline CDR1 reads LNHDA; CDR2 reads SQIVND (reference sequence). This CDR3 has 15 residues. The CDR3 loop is CASSTDREGNTEAFF. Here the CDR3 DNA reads TGTGCCAGTAGTACAGACAGGGAGGGGAACACTGAAGCTTTCTTT.

In DNA form, the CDR3 reads TGTGCCAGTGACTGGGACAGTTTATTTGTTGCTGTCCCGGGGGGCTACACCTTC. It yields the protein CASDWDSLFVAVPGGYTF. The chain carries TRBV10-3 and TRBJ1-2; 7 bases are a match to TRBD1. J gave up 8 bases and V 10 bases, and 28 bases lay outside the gene matches. The CDR3 covers 18 residues. Germline lookup yields CDR1 ENHRY and CDR2 SYGVKD.

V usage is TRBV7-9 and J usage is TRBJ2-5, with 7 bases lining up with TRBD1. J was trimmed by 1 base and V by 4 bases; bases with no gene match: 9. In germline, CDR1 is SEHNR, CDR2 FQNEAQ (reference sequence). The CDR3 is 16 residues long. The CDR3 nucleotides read TGTGCCAGCAGCTGGAACAGGGGAAGTACCCAAGAGACCCAGTACTTC. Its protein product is CASSWNRGSTQETQYF.

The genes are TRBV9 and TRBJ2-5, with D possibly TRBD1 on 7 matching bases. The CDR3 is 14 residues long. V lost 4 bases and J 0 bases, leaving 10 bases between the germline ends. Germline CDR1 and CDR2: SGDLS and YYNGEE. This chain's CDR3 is CASSRGTDQETQYF. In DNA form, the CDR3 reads TGTGCCAGCAGCCGGGGGACAGACCAAGAGACCCAGTACTTC.

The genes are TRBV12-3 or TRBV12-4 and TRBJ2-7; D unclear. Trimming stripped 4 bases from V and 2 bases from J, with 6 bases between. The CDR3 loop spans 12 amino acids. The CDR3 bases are TGTGCCAGCAGTTACTCGGCCTACGAGCAGTACTTC. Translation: CASSYSAYEQYF.